This T cell receptor (beta chain) was captured by sequencing in a study of T cell responses to AZD1222 COVID-19 vaccine. Regarding this clone: Its antigen is as yet unknown.

Method: immunoSEQ multiplex PCR; TCRdb's copy keeps in-frame clones and lacks some. This sample has fewer than 130,000 clones, with 92% found just once. Study findings and constraints: The donor group comprised mostly white British people and more females; the analysis possibly underestimated clonal diversity.

The starting material was peripheral blood, obtained on day 0 of AZD1222 vaccination. The receptor was derived from an adult in good health.

The CDR3 spells CASSSSVLRSNEKLFF. In DNA form, the CDR3 reads TGTGCCAGCAGCTCCTCGGTATTACGCTCTAATGAAAAACTGTTTTTT. This rearrangement joins TRBV5-6 to TRBJ1-4; D is undetermined. Germline V gene lookup returns CDR1 SGHDT and CDR2 YYEEEE. The CDR3 is made up of 16 amino acids. V was shortened by 3 bases and J by 3 bases, with 15 bases between the two germline ends.